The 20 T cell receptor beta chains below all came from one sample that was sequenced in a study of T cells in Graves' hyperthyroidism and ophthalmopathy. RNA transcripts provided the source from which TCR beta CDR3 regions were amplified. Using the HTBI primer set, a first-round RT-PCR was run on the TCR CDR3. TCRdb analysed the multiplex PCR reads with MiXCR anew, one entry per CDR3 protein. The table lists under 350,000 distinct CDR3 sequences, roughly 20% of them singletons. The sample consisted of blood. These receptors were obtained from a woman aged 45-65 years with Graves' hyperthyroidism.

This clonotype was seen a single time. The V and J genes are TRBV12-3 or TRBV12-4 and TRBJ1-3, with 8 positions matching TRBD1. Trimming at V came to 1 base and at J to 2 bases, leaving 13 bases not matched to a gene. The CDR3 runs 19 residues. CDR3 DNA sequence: TGTGCCAGCAGTTTAGGGACAGGGCTTTTTAAGGTGGCTGGAAACACCATATATTTT. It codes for CASSLGTGLFKVAGNTIYF.

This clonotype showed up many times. The CDR3 coding sequence is TGCAGTGCTAAGCAGACAGGCCCCCAGCCCCAGCATTTT. It specifies CSAKQTGPQPQHF. The J gene is TRBJ1-5, the V gene TRBV20-1; weak D call: TRBD1 (6 bases). The CDR3 loop spans 13 amino acids. Germline values: CDR1 DFQATT, CDR2 SNEGSKA (reference sequence). Between the trimmed V and J ends, which lost 4 bases and 7 bases, there was a span of 14 bases.

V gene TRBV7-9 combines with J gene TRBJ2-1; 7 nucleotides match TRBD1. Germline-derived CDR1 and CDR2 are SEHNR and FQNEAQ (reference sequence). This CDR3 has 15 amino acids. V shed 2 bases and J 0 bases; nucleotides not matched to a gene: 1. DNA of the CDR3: TGTGCCAGCAGCTTACGACAGGGCTCCTACAATGAGCAGTTCTTC. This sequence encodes CASSLRQGSYNEQFF.

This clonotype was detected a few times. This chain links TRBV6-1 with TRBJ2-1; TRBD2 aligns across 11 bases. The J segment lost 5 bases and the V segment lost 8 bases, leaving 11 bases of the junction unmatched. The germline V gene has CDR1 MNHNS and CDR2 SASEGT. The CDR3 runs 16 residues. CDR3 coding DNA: TGTGCCAGCGAGAGGCAACTAGCGGGGGCCAACAATGAGCAGTTCTTC. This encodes CASERQLAGANNEQFF.

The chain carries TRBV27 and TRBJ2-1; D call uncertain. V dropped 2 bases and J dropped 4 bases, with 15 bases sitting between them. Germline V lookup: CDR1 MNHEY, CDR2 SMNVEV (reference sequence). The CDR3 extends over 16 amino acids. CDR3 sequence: CASSLTRRARYNEQFF. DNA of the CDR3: TGTGCCAGCAGTTTAACCCGAAGGGCCCGATACAATGAGCAGTTCTTC.

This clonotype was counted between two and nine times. The CDR3 DNA sequence: TGTGCCAGCAGCTTACAGGGGGCGACTGAAAAACTGTTTTTT. Amino acid sequence: CASSLQGATEKLFF. The chain links TRBV7-8 to TRBJ1-4; 8 positions agree with TRBD1. J gave up 7 bases and V 2 bases, and 3 bases lay outside the gene matches. The CDR3 consists of 14 residues. Germline V gene sequence: CDR1 SGHVS, CDR2 FQNEAQ.

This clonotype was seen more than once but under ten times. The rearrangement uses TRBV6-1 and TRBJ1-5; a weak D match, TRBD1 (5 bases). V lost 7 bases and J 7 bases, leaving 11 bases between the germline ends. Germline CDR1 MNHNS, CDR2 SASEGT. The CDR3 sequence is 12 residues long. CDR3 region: CASKVEGQPQHF. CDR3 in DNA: TGTGCCAGCAAGGTGGAGGGGCAGCCCCAGCATTTT.

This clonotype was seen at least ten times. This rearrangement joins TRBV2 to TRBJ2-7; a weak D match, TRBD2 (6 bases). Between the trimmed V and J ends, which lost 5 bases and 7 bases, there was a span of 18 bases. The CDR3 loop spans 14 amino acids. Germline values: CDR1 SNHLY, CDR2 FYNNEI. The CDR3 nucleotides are TGTGCCAGCAGTCCTTGGGACCGACGGGGGGAGCAGTACTTC. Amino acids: CASSPWDRRGEQYF.

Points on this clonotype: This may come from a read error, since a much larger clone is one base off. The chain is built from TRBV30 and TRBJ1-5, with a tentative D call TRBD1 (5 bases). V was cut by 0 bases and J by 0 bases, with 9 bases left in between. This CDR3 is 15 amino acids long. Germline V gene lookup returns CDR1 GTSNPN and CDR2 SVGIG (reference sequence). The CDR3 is CAWSVQVASNQPQHF. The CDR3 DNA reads TGTGCCTGGAGTGTACAGGTAGCTAGCAATCAGCCCCAGCATTTT.

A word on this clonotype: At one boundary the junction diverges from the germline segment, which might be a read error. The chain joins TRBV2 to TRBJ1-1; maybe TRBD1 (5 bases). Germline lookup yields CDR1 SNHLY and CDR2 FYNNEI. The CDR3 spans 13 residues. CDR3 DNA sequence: TGTGCCAGCAGTGAAGGCAGGGTCACTGAAGCCTTCTTT. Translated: CASSEGRVTEAFF.

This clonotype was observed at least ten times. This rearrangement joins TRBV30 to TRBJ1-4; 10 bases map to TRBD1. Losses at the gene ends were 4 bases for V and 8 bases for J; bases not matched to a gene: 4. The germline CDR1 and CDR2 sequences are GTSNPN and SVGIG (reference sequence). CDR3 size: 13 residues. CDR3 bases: TGTGCCTGGAACCCGGGACAGGGGGAAAAACTGTTTTTT. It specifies CAWNPGQGEKLFF.

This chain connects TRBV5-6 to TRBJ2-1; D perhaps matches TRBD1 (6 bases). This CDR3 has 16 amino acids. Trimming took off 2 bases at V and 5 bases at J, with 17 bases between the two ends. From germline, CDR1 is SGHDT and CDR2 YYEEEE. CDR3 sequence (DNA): TGTGCCAGCAGCTTCTCGACAGGCTTGGATGACAATGAGCAGTTCTTC. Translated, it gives CASSFSTGLDDNEQFF.

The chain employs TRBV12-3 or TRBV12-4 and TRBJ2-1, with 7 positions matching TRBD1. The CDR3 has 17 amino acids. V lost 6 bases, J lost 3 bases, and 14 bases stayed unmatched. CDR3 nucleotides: TGTGCCAGCAGCCAAACCCAACAGGGGCCCCTCTACAATGAGCAGTTCTTC. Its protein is CASSQTQQGPLYNEQFF.

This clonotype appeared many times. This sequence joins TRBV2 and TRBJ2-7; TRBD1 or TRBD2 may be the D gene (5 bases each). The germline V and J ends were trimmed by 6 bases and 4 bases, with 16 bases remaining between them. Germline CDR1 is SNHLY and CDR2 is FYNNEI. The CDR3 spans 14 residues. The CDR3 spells CASSGDQGRYEQYF. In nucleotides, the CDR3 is TGTGCCAGCAGCGGGGACCAGGGCCGGTACGAGCAGTACTTC.

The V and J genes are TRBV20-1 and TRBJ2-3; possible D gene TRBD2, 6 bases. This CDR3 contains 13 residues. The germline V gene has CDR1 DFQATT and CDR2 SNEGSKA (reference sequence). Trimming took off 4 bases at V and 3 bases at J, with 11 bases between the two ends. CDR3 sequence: CSAILGGTDTQYF. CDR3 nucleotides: TGCAGTGCTATCCTAGGAGGGACAGATACGCAGTATTTT.

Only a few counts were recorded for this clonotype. The CDR3 DNA reads as TGCAGCGGCCAGTGGGGACAGCGTAGCGAGCAGTACTTC. Amino acid sequence: CSGQWGQRSEQYF. The genes are TRBV29-1 and TRBJ2-7; 7 bases fit TRBD1. The CDR3 is made up of 13 amino acids. The germline V gene encodes CDR1 SQVTM and CDR2 ANQGSEA. V lost 7 bases and J lost 6; bases outside the gene matches: 12.

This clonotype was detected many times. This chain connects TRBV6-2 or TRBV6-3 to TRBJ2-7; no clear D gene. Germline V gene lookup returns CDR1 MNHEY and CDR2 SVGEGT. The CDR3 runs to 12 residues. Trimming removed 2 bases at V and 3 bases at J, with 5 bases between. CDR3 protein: CASSYGVYEQYF. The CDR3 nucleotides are TGTGCCAGCAGTTACGGGGTCTACGAGCAGTACTTC.

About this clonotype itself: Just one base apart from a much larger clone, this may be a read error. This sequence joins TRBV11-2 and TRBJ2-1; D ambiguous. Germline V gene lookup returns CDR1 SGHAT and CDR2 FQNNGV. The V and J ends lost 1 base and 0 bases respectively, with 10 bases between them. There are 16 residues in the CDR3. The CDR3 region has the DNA TGTGCCAGCAGCTTAGGTCCGGAGAGCTCCTACAATGAGCAGTTCTTC. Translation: CASSLGPESSYNEQFF.

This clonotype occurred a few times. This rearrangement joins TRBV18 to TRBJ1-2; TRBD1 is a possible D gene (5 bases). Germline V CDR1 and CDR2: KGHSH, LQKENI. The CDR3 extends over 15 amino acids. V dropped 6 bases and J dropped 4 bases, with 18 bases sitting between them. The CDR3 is CASSGGEPGGYGYTF. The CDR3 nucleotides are TGTGCCAGCTCGGGAGGTGAGCCCGGGGGCTATGGCTACACCTTC.

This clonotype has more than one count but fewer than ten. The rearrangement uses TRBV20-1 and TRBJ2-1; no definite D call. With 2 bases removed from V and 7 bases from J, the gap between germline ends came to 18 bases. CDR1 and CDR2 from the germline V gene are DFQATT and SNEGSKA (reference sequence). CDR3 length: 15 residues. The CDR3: CSARSQNALGNEQFF. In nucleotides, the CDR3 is TGCAGTGCTAGATCCCAGAACGCCCTAGGGAATGAGCAGTTCTTC.